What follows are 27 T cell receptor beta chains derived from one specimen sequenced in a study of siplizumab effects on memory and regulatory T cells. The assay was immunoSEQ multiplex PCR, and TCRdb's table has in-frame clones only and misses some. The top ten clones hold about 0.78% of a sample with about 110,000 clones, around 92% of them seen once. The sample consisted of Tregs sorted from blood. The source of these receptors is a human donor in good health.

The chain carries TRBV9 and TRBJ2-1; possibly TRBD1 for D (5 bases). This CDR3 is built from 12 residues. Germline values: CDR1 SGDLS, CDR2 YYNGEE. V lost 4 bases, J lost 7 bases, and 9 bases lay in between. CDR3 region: CASSRRVNEQFF. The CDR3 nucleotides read TGTGCCAGCAGCCGCAGGGTGAATGAGCAGTTCTTC. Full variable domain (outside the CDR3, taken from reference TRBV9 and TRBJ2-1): DSGVTQTPKHLITATGQRVTLRCSPRSGDLSVYWYQQSLDQGLQFLIQYYNGEERAKGNILERFSAQQFPDLHSELNLSSLELGDSALYFCASSRRVNEQFFGPGTRLTVL.

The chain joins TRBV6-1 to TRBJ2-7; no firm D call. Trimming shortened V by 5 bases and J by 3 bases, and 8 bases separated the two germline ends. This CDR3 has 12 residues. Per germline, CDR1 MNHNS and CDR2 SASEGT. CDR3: CASSWGGYEQYF. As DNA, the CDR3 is TGTGCCAGCAGTTGGGGTGGCTACGAGCAGTACTTC.

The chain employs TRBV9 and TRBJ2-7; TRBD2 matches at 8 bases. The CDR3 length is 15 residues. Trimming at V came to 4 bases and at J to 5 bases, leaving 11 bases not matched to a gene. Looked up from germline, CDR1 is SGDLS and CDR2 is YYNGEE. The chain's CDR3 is CASSPGIAGTHEQYF. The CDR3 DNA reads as TGTGCCAGCAGCCCCGGGATAGCGGGAACCCACGAGCAGTACTTC.

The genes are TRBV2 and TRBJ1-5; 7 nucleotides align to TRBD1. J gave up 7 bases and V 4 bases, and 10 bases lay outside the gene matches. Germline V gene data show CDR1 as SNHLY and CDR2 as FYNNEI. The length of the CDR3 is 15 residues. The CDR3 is CASSVGAGGRQPQHF. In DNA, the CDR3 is TGTGCCAGCAGTGTTGGGGCAGGGGGGCGACAGCCCCAGCATTTT.

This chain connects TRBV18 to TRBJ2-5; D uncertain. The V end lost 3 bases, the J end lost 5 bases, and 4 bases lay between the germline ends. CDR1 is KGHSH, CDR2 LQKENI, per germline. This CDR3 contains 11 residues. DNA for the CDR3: TGTGCCAGCTCACCTGCCGAGACCCAGTACTTC. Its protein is CASSPAETQYF.

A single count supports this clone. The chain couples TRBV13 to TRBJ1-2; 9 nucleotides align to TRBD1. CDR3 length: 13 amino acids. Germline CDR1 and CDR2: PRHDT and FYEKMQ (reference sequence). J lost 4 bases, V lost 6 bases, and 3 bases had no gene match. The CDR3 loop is CASRRTGAYGYTF. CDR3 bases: TGTGCCAGCAGAAGGACAGGGGCCTATGGCTACACCTTC.

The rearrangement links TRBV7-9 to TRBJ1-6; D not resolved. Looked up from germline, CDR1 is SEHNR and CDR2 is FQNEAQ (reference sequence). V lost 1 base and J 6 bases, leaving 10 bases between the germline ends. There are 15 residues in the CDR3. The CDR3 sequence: CASSLGGWGNSPLHF. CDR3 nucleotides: TGTGCCAGCAGCTTAGGGGGTTGGGGTAATTCACCCCTCCACTTT.

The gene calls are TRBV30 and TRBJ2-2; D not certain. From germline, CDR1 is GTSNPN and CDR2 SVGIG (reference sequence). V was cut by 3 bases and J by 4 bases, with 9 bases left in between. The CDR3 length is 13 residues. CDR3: CAWSPGFTGELFF. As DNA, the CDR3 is TGTGCCTGGAGCCCGGGTTTCACCGGGGAGCTGTTTTTT. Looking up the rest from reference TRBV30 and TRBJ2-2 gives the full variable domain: SQTIHQWPATLVQPVGSPLSLECTVEGTSNPNLYWYRQAAGRGLQLLFYSVGIGQISSEVPQNLSASRPQDRQFILSSKKLLLSDSGFYLCAWSPGFTGELFFGEGSRLTVL.

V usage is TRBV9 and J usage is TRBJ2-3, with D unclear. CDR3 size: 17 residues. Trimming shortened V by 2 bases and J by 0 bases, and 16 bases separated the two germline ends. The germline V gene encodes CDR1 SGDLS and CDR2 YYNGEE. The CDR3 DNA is TGTGCCAGCAGCGTTTCTTTACTTGGTTCTAGCACAGATACGCAGTATTTT. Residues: CASSVSLLGSSTDTQYF.

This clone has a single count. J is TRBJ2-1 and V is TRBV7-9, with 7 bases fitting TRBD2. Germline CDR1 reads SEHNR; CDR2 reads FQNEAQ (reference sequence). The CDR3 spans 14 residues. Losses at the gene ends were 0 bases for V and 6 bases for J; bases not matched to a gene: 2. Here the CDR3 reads CASSLAGTTNEQFF. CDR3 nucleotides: TGTGCCAGCAGCTTAGCGGGGACTACCAATGAGCAGTTCTTC.

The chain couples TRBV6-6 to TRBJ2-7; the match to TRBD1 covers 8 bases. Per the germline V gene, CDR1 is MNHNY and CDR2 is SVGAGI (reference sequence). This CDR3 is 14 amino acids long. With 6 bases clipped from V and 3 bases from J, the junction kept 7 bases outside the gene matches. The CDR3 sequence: CASRKGQDNYEQYF. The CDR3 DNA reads TGTGCCAGCAGAAAGGGACAGGACAACTACGAGCAGTACTTC.

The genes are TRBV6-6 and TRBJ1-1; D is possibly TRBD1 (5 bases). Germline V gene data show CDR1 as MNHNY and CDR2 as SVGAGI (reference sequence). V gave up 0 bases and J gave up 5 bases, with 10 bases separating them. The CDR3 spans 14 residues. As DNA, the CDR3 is TGTGCCAGCAGTTACTCAAAGGGGAGAACTGAAGCTTTCTTT. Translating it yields CASSYSKGRTEAFF.

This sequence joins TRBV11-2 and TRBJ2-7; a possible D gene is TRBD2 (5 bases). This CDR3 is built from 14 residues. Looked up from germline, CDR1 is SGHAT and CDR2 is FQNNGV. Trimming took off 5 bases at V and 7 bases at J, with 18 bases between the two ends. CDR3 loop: CASSLIGVSREQYF. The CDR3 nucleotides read TGTGCCAGCAGCCTCATCGGGGTGTCGCGGGAGCAGTACTTC.

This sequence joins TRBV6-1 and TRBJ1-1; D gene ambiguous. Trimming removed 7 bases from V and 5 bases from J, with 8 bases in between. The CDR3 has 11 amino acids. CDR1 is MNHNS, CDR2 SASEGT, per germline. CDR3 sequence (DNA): TGTGCCAGCACCCTGAGTACTGAAGCTTTCTTT. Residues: CASTLSTEAFF.

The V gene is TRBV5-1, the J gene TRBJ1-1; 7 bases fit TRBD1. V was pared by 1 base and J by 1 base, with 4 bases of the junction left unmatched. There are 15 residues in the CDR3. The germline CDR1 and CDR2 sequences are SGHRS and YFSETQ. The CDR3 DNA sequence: TGCGCCAGCAGCTTGCAAGGGACAGAGAACACTGAAGCTTTCTTT. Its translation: CASSLQGTENTEAFF.

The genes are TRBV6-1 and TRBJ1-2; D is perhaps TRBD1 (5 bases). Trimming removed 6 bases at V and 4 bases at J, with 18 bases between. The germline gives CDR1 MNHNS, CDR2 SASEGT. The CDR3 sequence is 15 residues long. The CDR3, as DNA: TGTGCCAGCAGAACGGACAATGACGCTACCTATGGCTACACCTTC. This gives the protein CASRTDNDATYGYTF.

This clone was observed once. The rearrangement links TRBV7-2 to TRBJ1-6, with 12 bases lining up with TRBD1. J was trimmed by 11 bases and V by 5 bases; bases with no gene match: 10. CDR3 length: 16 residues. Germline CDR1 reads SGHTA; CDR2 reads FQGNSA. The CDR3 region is CASSQGPGQGATPLHF. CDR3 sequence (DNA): TGTGCCAGCAGCCAAGGGCCGGGACAGGGGGCAACACCCCTCCACTTT. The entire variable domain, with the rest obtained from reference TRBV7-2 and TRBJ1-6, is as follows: GAGVSQSPSNKVTEKGKDVELRCDPISGHTALYWYRQSLGQGLEFLIYFQGNSAPDKSGLPSDRFSAERTGGSVSTLTIQRTQQEDSAVYLCASSQGPGQGATPLHFGNGTRLTVT.

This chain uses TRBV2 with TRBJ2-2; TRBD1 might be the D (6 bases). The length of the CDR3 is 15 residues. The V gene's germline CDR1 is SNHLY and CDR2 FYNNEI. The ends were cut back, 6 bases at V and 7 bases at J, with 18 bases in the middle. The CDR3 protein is CASSLGNRVGGELFF. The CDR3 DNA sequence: TGTGCCAGCAGCCTAGGGAACAGGGTGGGCGGGGAGCTGTTTTTT.

For the CDR3, the DNA is TGTGCCAGTAGAGACCCTTCCCCAAACACCATATATTTT. It translates to CASRDPSPNTIYF. V is TRBV19 and J is TRBJ1-3, with no clear D. Germline lookup yields CDR1 LNHDA and CDR2 SQIVND (reference sequence). V gave up 6 bases and J gave up 6 bases, with 12 bases separating them. The CDR3 runs to 13 residues. Variable domain in full (rest from reference TRBV19 and TRBJ1-3): DGGITQSPKYLFRKEGQNVTLSCEQNLNHDAMYWYRQDPGQGLRLIYYSQIVNDFQKGDIAEGYSVSREKKESFPLTVTSAQKNPTAFYLCASRDPSPNTIYFGEGSWLTVV.

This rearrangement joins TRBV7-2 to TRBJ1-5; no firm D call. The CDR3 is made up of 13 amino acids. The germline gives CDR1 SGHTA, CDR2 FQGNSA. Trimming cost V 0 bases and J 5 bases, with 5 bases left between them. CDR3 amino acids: CASSLAPDQPQHF. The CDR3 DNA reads TGTGCCAGCAGCTTAGCCCCGGATCAGCCCCAGCATTTT.

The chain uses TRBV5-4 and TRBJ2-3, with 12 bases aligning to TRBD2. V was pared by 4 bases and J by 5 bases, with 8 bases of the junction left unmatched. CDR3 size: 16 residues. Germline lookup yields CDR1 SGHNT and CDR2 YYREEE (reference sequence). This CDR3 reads CASSTSGRPDEDTQYF. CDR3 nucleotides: TGTGCCAGCAGCACTAGCGGGAGGCCCGATGAAGATACGCAGTATTTT.

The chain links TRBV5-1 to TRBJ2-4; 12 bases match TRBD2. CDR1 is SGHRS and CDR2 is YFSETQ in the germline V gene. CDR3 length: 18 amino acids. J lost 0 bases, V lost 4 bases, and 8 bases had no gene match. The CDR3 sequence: CASSPRLAGEGAKNIQYF. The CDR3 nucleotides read TGCGCCAGCAGCCCGAGACTAGCGGGAGAGGGAGCCAAAAACATTCAGTACTTC.

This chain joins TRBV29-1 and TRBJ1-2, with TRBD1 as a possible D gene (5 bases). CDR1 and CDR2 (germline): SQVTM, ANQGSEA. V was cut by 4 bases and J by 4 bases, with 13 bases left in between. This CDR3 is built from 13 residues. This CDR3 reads CSVALDSSYGYTF. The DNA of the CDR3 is TGCAGCGTTGCATTAGACAGCTCCTATGGCTACACCTTC. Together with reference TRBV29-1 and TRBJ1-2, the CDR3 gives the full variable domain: SAVISQKPSRDICQRGTSLTIQCQVDSQVTMMFWYRQQPGQSLTLIATANQGSEATYESGFVIDKFPISRPNLTFSTLTVSNMSPEDSSIYLCSVALDSSYGYTFGSGTRLTVV.

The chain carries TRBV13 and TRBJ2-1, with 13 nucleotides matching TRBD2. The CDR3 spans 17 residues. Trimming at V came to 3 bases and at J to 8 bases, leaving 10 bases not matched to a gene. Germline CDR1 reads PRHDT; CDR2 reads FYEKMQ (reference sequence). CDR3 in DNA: TGTGCCAGCAGCTTTACGCGACTAGCGGGAGGAACAGATGAGCAGTTCTTC. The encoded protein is CASSFTRLAGGTDEQFF.

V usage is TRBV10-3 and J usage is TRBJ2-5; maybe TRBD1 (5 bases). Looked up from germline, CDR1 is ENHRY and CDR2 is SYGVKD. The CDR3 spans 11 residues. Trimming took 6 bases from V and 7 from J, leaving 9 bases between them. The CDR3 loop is CAIRVQGTQYF. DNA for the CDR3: TGTGCCATCAGGGTCCAGGGGACCCAGTACTTC.

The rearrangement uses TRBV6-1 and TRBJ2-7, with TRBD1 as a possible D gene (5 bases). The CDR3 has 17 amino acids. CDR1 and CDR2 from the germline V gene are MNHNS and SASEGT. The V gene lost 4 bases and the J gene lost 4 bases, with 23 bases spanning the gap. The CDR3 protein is CASSATVAGITAYEQYF. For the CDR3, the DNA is TGTGCCAGCAGTGCAACCGTGGCAGGGATTACGGCATACGAGCAGTACTTC.

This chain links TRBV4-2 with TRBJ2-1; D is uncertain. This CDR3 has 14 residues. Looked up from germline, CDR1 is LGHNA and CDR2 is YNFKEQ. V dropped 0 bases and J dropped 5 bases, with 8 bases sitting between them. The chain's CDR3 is CASSQDSKDNEQFF. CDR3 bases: TGTGCCAGCAGCCAAGATTCTAAGGACAATGAGCAGTTCTTC.